This paragraph covers one T cell receptor (beta chain) sequence. Antigen: not known. RNA transcripts yielded amplified TCR beta CDR3 regions. Using the HTBI primer set, a first-round RT-PCR was run on the TCR CDR3. Using its own MiXCR run on the multiplex PCR reads, TCRdb lists one record per CDR3 protein. This sample yields about 640,000 distinct CDR3 sequences, of which less than 25% are seen a single time; under 35% belongs to the top ten. The CDR3 is 14 amino acids. The germline V gene encodes CDR1 SGHAT and CDR2 FQNNGV. Trimming cost V 5 bases and J 4 bases, with 11 bases left between them. Enrolled ophthalmopathy patients presented with a Clinical Activity Score of at least 3, a NOSPECS grade of at least 4, and disease duration under 3 months. The source of the PBMCs was more than 9.5 ml of fresh peripheral blood. The sample is drawn from a study of T cells in Graves' hyperthyroidism and ophthalmopathy.

Study results and limitations: Among thyroid clonotypes expanded above 0.001, most also appeared in blood.

The material sequenced was blood. The clonotype was recovered from a man aged 25 to 40 with Graves' ophthalmopathy. This sequence joins TRBV11-2 and TRBJ1-4; D not resolved. The CDR3 region has the DNA TGTGCCAGCAGCACCCGGGCCGGTAATGAAAAACTGTTTTTT. Translating it yields CASSTRAGNEKLFF.